Each of the 20 T cell receptor beta chains below was sequenced from the same sample in a study of OX40 agonist ivuxolimab in advanced cancers. Generated by immunoSEQ multiplex PCR, the TCRdb table keeps only in-frame clones and is missing some. The sample carries about 72,000 clones, around 91% recorded once. The sample here was CD4+ or CD8+ T cells sorted from blood, taken in a trial of the OX40 agonist ivuxolimab. The receptor set was obtained from an adult with an advanced solid tumor such as melanoma, head and neck, liver or kidney cancer.

The rearrangement uses TRBV7-9 and TRBJ1-1; a possible D gene is TRBD1 (5 bases). CDR1 and CDR2 (germline): SEHNR, FQNEAQ (reference sequence). The CDR3 is 15 residues long. With 1 base removed from V and 4 bases from J, the gap between germline ends came to 13 bases. The CDR3 loop is CASSLGQGSVTEAFF. The CDR3, as DNA: TGTGCCAGCAGCTTAGGGCAGGGTTCGGTCACTGAAGCTTTCTTT. Complete variable domain (other parts from reference TRBV7-9 and TRBJ1-1): DTGVSQNPRHKITKRGQNVTFRCDPISEHNRLYWYRQTLGQGPEFLTYFQNEAQLEKSRLLSDRFSAERPKGSFSTLEIQRTEQGDSAMYLCASSLGQGSVTEAFFGQGTRLTVV.

V is TRBV5-1 and J is TRBJ1-1, with 8 positions matching TRBD1. With V trimmed by 4 bases and J by 1 base, 6 bases remained unmatched. This CDR3 contains 15 residues. Per the germline V gene, CDR1 is SGHRS and CDR2 is YFSETQ. The CDR3 nucleotides are TGCGCCAGCAGCCCCCGGCAGGGGGCGAACACTGAAGCTTTCTTT. Protein sequence: CASSPRQGANTEAFF.

For the CDR3, the DNA is TGTGCCAGTACAAGAGAAAACTATGGCTACACCTTC. Its translation is CASTRENYGYTF. The chain uses TRBV19 and TRBJ1-2; D gene unclear. Per germline, CDR1 LNHDA and CDR2 SQIVND (reference sequence). V lost 7 bases and J lost 2, with 8 bases in between. This CDR3 has 12 residues.

V gene TRBV5-1 combines with J gene TRBJ2-3, with D possibly matching TRBD2 (6 bases). The V end was cut by 4 bases, the J end by 4 bases, with 19 bases between. This CDR3 is built from 16 residues. Germline loops: CDR1 SGHRS, CDR2 YFSETQ. CDR3: CASSPPGVYGADTQYF. CDR3 DNA sequence: TGCGCCAGCAGCCCGCCGGGAGTCTACGGGGCAGATACGCAGTATTTT.

This rearrangement joins TRBV7-8 to TRBJ1-1; TRBD1 matches 7 bases. Germline CDR1 is SGHVS and CDR2 is FQNEAQ. This CDR3 contains 12 residues. V lost 4 bases to trimming and J lost 11 bases; unmatched junction nucleotides: 7. CDR3: CASSSGQVGAFF. CDR3 bases: TGTGCCAGCAGCTCCGGACAGGTAGGGGCTTTCTTT. The whole variable domain, remainder taken from reference TRBV7-8 and TRBJ1-1, is GAGVSQSPRYKVAKRGQDVALRCDPISGHVSLFWYQQALGQGPEFLTYFQNEAQLDKSGLPSDRFFAERPEGSVSTLKIQRTQQEDSAVYLCASSSGQVGAFFGQGTRLTVV.

The chain employs TRBV7-9 and TRBJ2-4; D ambiguous. Trimming took off 0 bases at V and 1 base at J, with 13 bases between the two ends. This CDR3 has 17 residues. The V gene's germline CDR1 is SEHNR and CDR2 FQNEAQ (reference sequence). The CDR3 is CASSLAPLSSAKNIQYF. For the CDR3, the DNA is TGTGCCAGCAGCTTAGCCCCATTGTCTTCGGCCAAAAACATTCAGTACTTC.

V is TRBV9 and J is TRBJ2-1; no clear D. The germline V gene has CDR1 SGDLS and CDR2 YYNGEE. This CDR3 has 15 residues. Trimming pared 3 bases from V and 0 bases from J, leaving 10 bases between. CDR3 DNA sequence: TGTGCCAGCAGCGCCTTGGAGAGCTCCTACAATGAGCAGTTCTTC. It translates to CASSALESSYNEQFF.

The J gene is TRBJ2-5, the V gene TRBV19; TRBD2 matches 13 bases. The CDR3 has 17 residues. Looked up from germline, CDR1 is LNHDA and CDR2 is SQIVND (reference sequence). Trimming took 5 bases from V and 1 from J; bases not matched to a gene: 7. CDR3 sequence: CASSFAGTSGTQETQYF. The CDR3 DNA reads as TGTGCCAGTAGTTTCGCCGGGACTAGCGGGACCCAAGAGACCCAGTACTTC.

This chain uses TRBV27 with TRBJ2-3, with 9 nucleotides matching TRBD2. The CDR3 is 18 residues long. The V segment lost 4 bases and the J segment 4 bases; nucleotides outside the gene matches: 15. Germline-derived CDR1 and CDR2 are MNHEY and SMNVEV (reference sequence). The CDR3 DNA is TGTGCCAGCAGTTCATCCGGTTGGGGCGGGGGGGCCCCAGATACGCAGTATTTT. Protein product: CASSSSGWGGGAPDTQYF.

The V gene is TRBV6-1, the J gene TRBJ1-3; no reliable D call. The CDR3 extends over 17 amino acids. Per germline, CDR1 MNHNS and CDR2 SASEGT. V gave up 2 bases and J gave up 0 bases, with 14 bases separating them. CDR3 protein: CASSELAGRTSGNTIYF. CDR3 DNA sequence: TGTGCCAGCAGTGAATTAGCAGGCAGAACCTCTGGAAACACCATATATTTT.

The chain carries TRBV4-1 and TRBJ2-2, with a possible D match to TRBD1 (6 bases). CDR3 size: 15 residues. CDR1 and CDR2 from the germline V gene are MGHRA and YSYEKL. V was trimmed by 4 bases and J by 2 bases, leaving 11 bases between them. The DNA of the CDR3 is TGCGCCAGCAGCCCGAACAGGGTAAACACCGGGGAGCTGTTTTTT. This gives the protein CASSPNRVNTGELFF.

This clone was detected once. The rearrangement joins TRBV5-4 to TRBJ2-2; weak D call: TRBD2 (6 bases). Germline lookup yields CDR1 SGHNT and CDR2 YYREEE (reference sequence). The CDR3 covers 15 residues. Trimming pared 6 bases from V and 0 bases from J, leaving 12 bases between. CDR3 sequence (DNA): TGTGCCAGCATCGCGGGACCGACGAACACCGGGGAGCTGTTTTTT. Translation: CASIAGPTNTGELFF.

As for this clone: Additional DNA sequences in this sample encode the identical CDR3. The chain is built from TRBV5-1 and TRBJ2-6; D unresolved. The V gene's germline CDR1 is SGHRS and CDR2 YFSETQ. The CDR3 length is 13 residues. Trimming stripped 4 bases from V and 1 base from J, with 3 bases between. The CDR3 is CASSPSGANVLTF. The CDR3 nucleotides read TGCGCCAGCAGCCCTTCTGGGGCCAACGTCCTGACTTTC.

This clone has just a few counts. The chain recombines TRBV19 with TRBJ1-4, with 8 bases identical to TRBD1. The CDR3 is 18 residues long. V lost 7 bases and J lost 0; bases outside the gene matches: 13. CDR1 and CDR2 (germline): LNHDA, SQIVND (reference sequence). CDR3 residues: CASTFHDRGKPTNEKLFF. CDR3 bases: TGTGCCAGTACTTTCCATGACAGGGGCAAACCAACTAATGAAAAACTGTTTTTT.

The chain carries TRBV19 and TRBJ2-7; maybe TRBD1 (5 bases). The CDR3 covers 14 residues. Germline V lookup: CDR1 LNHDA, CDR2 SQIVND (reference sequence). V was shortened by 3 bases and J by 5 bases, with 14 bases between the two germline ends. The CDR3 nucleotides are TGTGCCAGTAGTATTCAAGGGGCGTATCACGAGCAGTACTTC. It yields the protein CASSIQGAYHEQYF.

In nucleotides, the CDR3 is TGTGCCAGCAGCCGGGGGGTTAACACTGAAGCTTTCTTT. Its translation: CASSRGVNTEAFF. The V call is TRBV7-3, the J call TRBJ1-1, with D maybe TRBD1 (5 bases). The V and J ends lost 5 bases and 2 bases respectively, with 9 bases between them. This CDR3 comprises 13 residues. The V gene's germline CDR1 is SGHTA and CDR2 FQGTGA.

The chain recombines TRBV14 with TRBJ1-2; D ambiguous. V shed 2 bases and J shed 8 bases, with 15 bases lying between them. Germline V gene lookup returns CDR1 SGHDN and CDR2 FVKESK. This CDR3 comprises 14 residues. This chain's CDR3 is CASSQREADRGYTF. CDR3 in DNA: TGTGCCAGCAGCCAAAGAGAGGCAGACCGAGGCTACACCTTC.

The rearrangement joins TRBV7-9 to TRBJ1-3; 8 nucleotides line up with TRBD1. V shed 3 bases and J 7 bases; nucleotides not matched to a gene: 11. Germline V CDR1 and CDR2: SEHNR, FQNEAQ (reference sequence). This CDR3 is 16 amino acids long. CDR3 residues: CASSFDQGAKINTIYF. CDR3 DNA: TGTGCCAGCAGCTTCGACCAGGGGGCTAAAATCAACACCATATATTTT.

The gene calls are TRBV30 and TRBJ1-3; no clear D. Germline V gene lookup returns CDR1 GTSNPN and CDR2 SVGIG (reference sequence). The CDR3 extends over 12 amino acids. V lost 0 bases, J lost 4 bases, and 4 bases lay in between. The CDR3 sequence: CAWSVQGNTIYF. The CDR3 DNA is TGTGCCTGGAGTGTACAGGGAAACACCATATATTTT.

The gene calls are TRBV5-4 and TRBJ2-6; D is undetermined. This CDR3 region has 15 residues. The V end lost 0 bases, the J end lost 0 bases, and 4 bases lay between the germline ends. The germline V gene encodes CDR1 SGHNT and CDR2 YYREEE (reference sequence). CDR3 bases: TGTGCCAGCAGCTTGGGGAACTCTGGGGCCAACGTCCTGACTTTC. Its translation is CASSLGNSGANVLTF.